The present TCR beta chain was sequenced within a study of beta chain features in type 1 diabetes (dated by TCRdb to about 2018). For the study in its entirety: Mean age, gender distribution, total cell number and subset yield were not different between patients and healthy donors. A total of 100 million to 110 million sorted cells were examined across all samples, and a strong correlation was observed between cell number per subset and RNA yield. The study compared TCRB repertoires of sorted circulating CD4+ T cell subsets between recently diagnosed type 1 diabetes patients and matched healthy donors. Regulatory and stem cell-like memory subsets were isolated from only 8 patients and about 8 healthy donors, whereas naive and central memory subsets came from all 28 donors.

The entire isolated RNA was reverse transcribed using the High Capacity cDNA Reverse Transcription Kit, and thus expressed TCRB transcripts were sequenced. Naive, central memory and regulatory T cell samples underwent deep immunoSEQ sequencing, averaging about 3.57 million total reads per sample. After sorted cells were lysed in RLT buffer, RNA was extracted with DNase-treated RNeasy Micro or Mini kits, with the choice depending on cell number. Each cell subset was processed separately to prevent cross-contamination, with patient and healthy donor samples processed together. Using the immunoSEQ multiplex PCR, TCRB sequences were amplified from cDNA into 87-bp fragments spanning the CDR3 region. Amplicons were sequenced on the Illumina HiSeq platform. As for the authors' bioinformatics: PCR bias was corrected computationally using synthetic template baselines, and reads within Hamming distance 2 were collapsed, with unmergeable singletons discarded. Reads were aligned against IMGT to assign V, D and J genes, CDR3 length and insertions or deletions at six rearrangement sites. Within each subset, clonotype counts were normalized to sorted cell number, after which true diversity and Gini coefficients were computed with the tcR R package. Repertoire sharing was quantified using the overlap coefficient calculated on TCRB nucleotide sequences. Out-of-frame TCRB sequences from naive cells were analyzed to stand in for the pre-selection repertoire. Held by TCRdb, this immuneACCESS table contains in-frame sequences only and omits some clones. Under half of the omission traces to an unresolved V gene where checked; the cause of the rest is unknown. D and trimming were read from the DNA, whereas the V and J calls and clone size are those reported in that table. The sample table lists about 650,000 clones, roughly 12% of them with a count of one. The ten largest clones take up around 0.12% of the sample.

A single peripheral blood draw of around 0.11 L on average was collected from each donor into heparinised tubes. Naive, central memory, regulatory and stem cell-like memory CD4+ T cells were sorted on a BD FACSAria II using a panel including CD45RO, CCR7, CD25, CD127, CD95 and CD27. A purity above 98% was achieved for all sorted populations. PBMCs were isolated immediately by Lymphoprep density gradient centrifugation and stained directly without culture. To minimize batch effects, samples were stained and sorted in pairs, one healthy donor with one patient per experiment. The study at large found these results: Shorter templates might have been favored by PCR, but patient and control samples were amplified and corrected together, so both groups would have been affected equally by any skew. Fewer insertions and more nucleotide deletions at VDJ recombination sites were observed in patients with type 1 diabetes, implying thymic rearrangement abnormalities. HLA sub-analyses involved small numbers of individuals, so any influence of HLA type on TCRB rearrangement remained unresolved. Because cDNA was sequenced instead of genomic DNA, activated cells with high expression could be over-represented, although the groups did not differ in activation or CD3 levels. The naive, central memory and regulatory TCRB repertoires appeared to resemble one another more closely among patients than among healthy donors. Type 1 diabetes patients showed a moderate but significant shortening of TCRB CDR3 length in all four CD4+ subsets.

The germline V gene (reference sequence) gives CDR1 as MNHEY and CDR2 as SMNVEV. V ends up 5 bases short and J 6 bases short, with an unmatched junction base count of 4. The CDR3 covers 12 residues, taking in both the cysteine and the phenylalanine. Only CDR3 DNA remains: 36 bases, in frame from the first base. A few counts support this clone. Which antigen it targets is not known. Base quality data are lacking; no much larger clone is found one base away. The rearrangement combines TRBV27 with TRBJ2-7; 7 bases in the middle match TRBD1. Material for sequencing was naive CD4+ T cells from blood. Read against the paper, the sample's cell subset or site label means: true naive CD4+ T cells. The clonotype comes from a man aged 30 to 39 with type 1 diabetes. The CDR3 protein is CASSPTGREQYF. The nucleotide sequence reads as follows: TGTGCCAGCAGTCCGACAGGGCGCGAGCAGTACTTC.